The 9 T cell receptor beta chains in this list originate from one sample, sequenced in a study of T cells in localized non-small cell lung cancer. Some clones are missing from TCRdb's copy, which holds only in-frame ones; the method was immunoSEQ multiplex PCR. Found here are 35,000 to 45,000 clones, approximately 86% of them singletons; the top ten hold roughly 7.1%. Specimen: peripheral blood, collected before any cancer treatment. Receptors were obtained from a woman between 18 and 50 years old with stage III lung adenocarcinoma.

The gene calls are TRBV19 and TRBJ1-5; 10 bases align to TRBD1. The germline V gene encodes CDR1 LNHDA and CDR2 SQIVND (reference sequence). J gave up 4 bases and V 3 bases, and 9 bases lay outside the gene matches. The CDR3 is made up of 17 amino acids. CDR3 DNA sequence: TGTGCCAGTAGTATGGATTCGGGACAGGGGTTAAATCAGCCCCAGCATTTT. Its translation: CASSMDSGQGLNQPQHF.

This clone is a singleton in its sample. The gene calls are TRBV30 and TRBJ2-5; the D gene is possibly TRBD1 (6 bases). Trimming left V 2 bases short and J 2 bases short, with 12 bases between. The CDR3 spans 14 residues. Germline V gene sequence: CDR1 GTSNPN, CDR2 SVGIG (reference sequence). This CDR3 reads CAWSYDRTQETQYF. The DNA of the CDR3 is TGTGCCTGGAGTTATGACAGGACACAAGAGACCCAGTACTTC.

The chain is built from TRBV18 and TRBJ2-7; the D is unclear. Germline V gene sequence: CDR1 KGHSH, CDR2 LQKENI. CDR3 length: 13 residues. V was cut by 1 base and J by 3 bases, with 7 bases left in between. The DNA of the CDR3 is TGTGCCAGCTCACCACGCCTCGACTACGAGCAGTACTTC. Its translation is CASSPRLDYEQYF.

The chain links TRBV19 to TRBJ1-2; maybe TRBD1 (6 bases). V lost 2 bases and J lost 4, with 17 bases in between. The CDR3 runs 16 residues. Germline values: CDR1 LNHDA, CDR2 SQIVND (reference sequence). As DNA, the CDR3 is TGTGCCAGTAGTATACCAAAGACAGGAGGATCCTATGGCTACACCTTC. Translation: CASSIPKTGGSYGYTF.

This clone was counted between two and nine times. The chain carries TRBV5-1 and TRBJ1-5; 7 bases align to TRBD1. Unmatched junction bases numbered 6, after V lost 4 bases and J lost 5 bases. CDR1 and CDR2 from the germline V gene are SGHRS and YFSETQ. This CDR3 is built from 14 residues. This CDR3 is CASSPRQGDQPQHF. The CDR3 nucleotides are TGCGCCAGCAGCCCACGACAGGGCGATCAGCCCCAGCATTTT.

This chain joins TRBV5-1 and TRBJ2-1, with a weak D call TRBD2 (6 bases). This CDR3 contains 17 residues. V dropped 2 bases and J dropped 4 bases, with 19 bases sitting between them. The V gene's germline CDR1 is SGHRS and CDR2 YFSETQ. DNA of the CDR3: TGCGCCAGCAGCTTCGGAGGGTCGGGGAGCTCTTACAATGAGCAGTTCTTC. This encodes CASSFGGSGSSYNEQFF.

The V and J genes are TRBV5-1 and TRBJ1-2; TRBD1 aligns across 7 bases. CDR1 and CDR2 from the germline V gene are SGHRS and YFSETQ. The CDR3 is 15 residues long. The ends lost 2 bases at V and 2 bases at J; junction bases unmatched: 6. This CDR3 reads CASSFRDSQNYGYTF. CDR3 coding DNA: TGCGCCAGCAGCTTCCGGGACAGCCAAAACTATGGCTACACCTTC.

The J gene is TRBJ1-1, the V gene TRBV4-1; D not resolved. Germline CDR1 reads MGHRA; CDR2 reads YSYEKL. V lost 2 bases and J 5 bases, leaving 15 bases between the germline ends. This CDR3 has 15 amino acids. The chain's CDR3 is CASSQSPGGRTEAFF. CDR3 DNA: TGCGCCAGCAGCCAAAGCCCGGGAGGGCGAACTGAAGCTTTCTTT.

The rearrangement joins TRBV5-1 to TRBJ1-3; D is undetermined. The CDR3 length is 15 residues. V was pared by 6 bases and J by 0 bases, with 13 bases between. Germline values: CDR1 SGHRS, CDR2 YFSETQ. The CDR3 DNA reads as TGCGCCAGCACCTCTCAGCCGAGCTCTGGAAACACCATATATTTT. Residues: CASTSQPSSGNTIYF.